The 21 T cell receptor beta chains reported below all come from one sample, sequenced in a study of shared clonotypes between healthy human individuals. Generated by immunoSEQ multiplex PCR, the TCRdb table keeps only in-frame clones and is missing some. The profile shows a few million clones, roughly 92% of them singletons. Sequencing was performed on naive CD4+ T cells from PBMCs. Documented subset: CD45RA+ positively selected. These receptors originate from a man younger than 30 in good health. Some clones in this sample may be carry-over from other donors' samples.

The chain couples TRBV5-1 to TRBJ2-3, with 10 bases identical to TRBD2. Per the germline V gene, CDR1 is SGHRS and CDR2 is YFSETQ. V was pared by 1 base and J by 0 bases, with 23 bases of the junction left unmatched. There are 23 residues in the CDR3. The CDR3 sequence is CASSLPLGLAGESITSSTDTQYF. Written as DNA, the CDR3 is TGCGCCAGCAGCTTGCCTCTGGGGCTAGCGGGAGAGTCAATCACTTCGAGCACAGATACGCAGTATTTT.

The chain combines TRBV18 with TRBJ2-5; no definite D call. V was shortened by 1 base and J by 5 bases, with 5 bases between the two germline ends. This CDR3 spans 12 amino acids. Germline values: CDR1 KGHSH, CDR2 LQKENI. The CDR3 sequence is CASSPQDETQYF. CDR3 DNA sequence: TGTGCCAGCTCACCACAGGACGAGACCCAGTACTTC.

This clone was seen once. This chain uses TRBV5-4 with TRBJ2-7; 8 nucleotides align to TRBD1. The V gene's germline CDR1 is SGHNT and CDR2 YYREEE (reference sequence). The CDR3 loop spans 15 amino acids. V dropped 2 bases and J dropped 3; count of bases not matched to a gene: 7. The CDR3 DNA reads TGTGCCAGCAGCTTACCGGGACAGGCCCTCTACGAGCAGTACTTC. Protein sequence: CASSLPGQALYEQYF.

This clone was counted a single time. The chain carries TRBV5-1 and TRBJ1-1; TRBD1 is a possible D gene (5 bases). The CDR3 consists of 15 residues. Germline CDR1 reads SGHRS; CDR2 reads YFSETQ. V gave up 2 bases and J gave up 4 bases, with 15 bases separating them. The CDR3 DNA follows: TGCGCCAGCAGCTTCAGAGCAGGAAGGGGCACTGAAGCTTTCTTT. It translates to CASSFRAGRGTEAFF.

V is TRBV14 and J is TRBJ2-1; D is perhaps TRBD2 (5 bases). The V gene lost 0 bases and the J gene lost 0 bases, with 15 bases spanning the gap. Germline V lookup: CDR1 SGHDN, CDR2 FVKESK. The CDR3 is 18 amino acids. The CDR3 DNA is TGTGCCAGCAGCCAAGATCGATTCGGGGAACTCTCCTACAATGAGCAGTTCTTC. It codes for CASSQDRFGELSYNEQFF.

The chain recombines TRBV6-6 with TRBJ2-2; a weak D match, TRBD1 (6 bases). This CDR3 is built from 15 residues. Trimming cost V 2 bases and J 0 bases, with 7 bases left between them. In germline, CDR1 is MNHNY, CDR2 SVGAGI (reference sequence). The CDR3 DNA follows: TGTGCCAGCAGTTACAGGACAGCGAACACCGGGGAGCTGTTTTTT. The encoded protein is CASSYRTANTGELFF.

The chain uses TRBV7-6 and TRBJ2-2, with 13 nucleotides matching TRBD2. V lost 2 bases and J lost 5; bases outside the gene matches: 5. CDR1 is SGHVS and CDR2 is FNYEAQ in the germline V gene. CDR3 length: 17 amino acids. CDR3 bases: TGTGCCAGCAGCTTACTAGGACTAGCGGGAGCAACCGGGGAGCTGTTTTTT. Translation: CASSLLGLAGATGELFF.

The CDR3 nucleotides read TGTGCCAGCAGCTTAGGTACAGGGGACACCGGGGAGCTGTTTTTT. The encoded protein is CASSLGTGDTGELFF. This chain links TRBV11-2 with TRBJ2-2; 7 bases are a match to TRBD1. Trimming at V came to 1 base and at J to 3 bases, leaving 2 bases not matched to a gene. CDR3 length equals 15 residues. CDR1 and CDR2 from the germline V gene are SGHAT and FQNNGV.

The gene calls are TRBV11-2 and TRBJ2-5; D tentatively reads TRBD1 or TRBD2 (5 bases each). The CDR3 runs 16 residues. Germline lookup yields CDR1 SGHAT and CDR2 FQNNGV. The V gene lost 5 bases and the J gene lost 3 bases, with 19 bases spanning the gap. In DNA, the CDR3 is TGTGCCAGCAGCGTAGGGTTCCTTGGGACCGAAGAGACCCAGTACTTC. Translating it yields CASSVGFLGTEETQYF.

The CDR3 coding sequence is TGTGCCAGCAGTCCGCCAAGAAGCTCCTACAATGAGCAGTTCTTC. Translating gives CASSPPRSSYNEQFF. This sequence joins TRBV28 and TRBJ2-1; D is unresolved. CDR3 size: 15 residues. Trimming left V 5 bases short and J 0 bases short, with 11 bases between. Germline V CDR1 and CDR2: MDHEN, SYDVKM.

The chain uses TRBV18 and TRBJ1-5; D call uncertain. The CDR3 length is 13 residues. Germline-derived CDR1 and CDR2 are KGHSH and LQKENI. V dropped 4 bases and J dropped 3 bases, with 7 bases sitting between them. The DNA of the CDR3 is TGTGCCAGCTCACGGCATACCAATCAGCCCCAGCATTTT. It yields the protein CASSRHTNQPQHF. Based on the CDR3 plus reference TRBV18 and TRBJ1-5, the full variable domain is NAGVMQNPRHLVRRRGQEARLRCSPMKGHSHVYWYRQLPEEGLKFMVYLQKENIIDESGMPKERFSAEFPKEGPSILRIQQVVRGDSAAYFCASSRHTNQPQHFGDGTRLSIL.

CDR3 residues: CASSLSRGRRNEQFF. In nucleotides, the CDR3 is TGTGCCAGCAGTTTATCCAGGGGGCGGAGGAATGAGCAGTTCTTC. The chain joins TRBV28 to TRBJ2-1, with 8 bases that match TRBD1. The germline CDR1 and CDR2 sequences are MDHEN and SYDVKM. The ends lost 1 base at V and 7 bases at J; junction bases unmatched: 6. This CDR3 is 15 amino acids long. The full variable domain, rest sourced from reference TRBV28 and TRBJ2-1, is DVKVTQSSRYLVKRTGEKVFLECVQDMDHENMFWYRQDPGLGLRLIYFSYDVKMKEKGDIPEGYSVSREKKERFSLILESASTNQTSMYLCASSLSRGRRNEQFFGPGTRLTVL.

Notes on this clone: The same CDR3 arises from other DNA sequences in this sample as well. The genes are TRBV29-1 and TRBJ1-1, with D unresolved. Germline-derived CDR1 and CDR2 are SQVTM and ANQGSEA. The CDR3 spans 13 residues. The V end lost 4 bases, the J end lost 1 base, and 10 bases lay between the germline ends. CDR3 bases: TGCAGCGTTGGCCCCTTGCGGAACACTGAAGCTTTCTTT. Its translation: CSVGPLRNTEAFF.

The rearrangement joins TRBV9 to TRBJ2-7; D tentatively reads TRBD1 or TRBD2 (5 bases each). The CDR3 contains 15 residues. In germline, CDR1 is SGDLS, CDR2 YYNGEE. Trimming pared 0 bases from V and 3 bases from J, leaving 13 bases between. DNA of the CDR3: TGTGCCAGCAGCGTAGACGGGACGAGGGGCTACGAGCAGTACTTC. As protein: CASSVDGTRGYEQYF.

As regards this clone: This same CDR3 is encoded by further DNA sequences in the sample. The chain combines TRBV7-2 with TRBJ1-2; perhaps TRBD1 as D (5 bases). Germline loops: CDR1 SGHTA, CDR2 FQGNSA. This CDR3 comprises 12 residues. V lost 3 bases to trimming and J lost 7 bases, with 9 bases between them. The CDR3 DNA follows: TGTGCCAGCAGCTTGGTAGGGGCTGGCTACACCTTC. This encodes CASSLVGAGYTF.

J is TRBJ2-7 and V is TRBV19; 7 positions match TRBD1. V trimming: 5 bases; J trimming: 1 base; junction bases outside the gene matches: 5. Germline V lookup: CDR1 LNHDA, CDR2 SQIVND (reference sequence). The CDR3 contains 14 residues. The CDR3 region has the DNA TGTGCCAGTAGTGACCCGGGACAGTCCTACGAGCAGTACTTC. Translation: CASSDPGQSYEQYF.

The CDR3 DNA sequence: TGTGCCAGCAGATTTCTCATCGGACTCAGCTCCTACAATGAGCAGTTCTTC. Translating gives CASRFLIGLSSYNEQFF. The V gene is TRBV28, the J gene TRBJ2-1, with a possible D match to TRBD2 (5 bases). This CDR3 has 17 residues. The V end lost 6 bases, the J end lost 0 bases, and 18 bases lay between the germline ends. Germline V gene lookup returns CDR1 MDHEN and CDR2 SYDVKM.

The J gene is TRBJ1-6, the V gene TRBV4-1; the D is unclear. This CDR3 has 15 amino acids. V was shortened by 1 base and J by 2 bases, with 6 bases between the two germline ends. From germline, CDR1 is MGHRA and CDR2 YSYEKL. For the CDR3, the DNA is TGCGCCAGCAGCCAAGTGGGCCCCTATAATTCACCCCTCCACTTT. Encoded protein: CASSQVGPYNSPLHF.

J is TRBJ2-3 and V is TRBV25-1; no firm D call. V lost 3 bases, J lost 8 bases, and 0 bases lay in between. The CDR3 has 9 residues. The V gene's germline CDR1 is MGHDK and CDR2 SYGVNS. CDR3 amino acids: CASSDTQYF. CDR3 in DNA: TGTGCCAGCAGTGATACGCAGTATTTT.

The V and J genes are TRBV12-5 and TRBJ1-3, with 9 bases fitting TRBD1. Germline-derived CDR1 and CDR2 are LGHNT and FRNRAP. CDR3 length equals 14 residues. V lost 5 bases, J lost 5 bases, and 4 bases stayed unmatched. In nucleotides, the CDR3 is TGTGCTAGTGGTCCCGGGACAGGGAGAAACACCATATATTTT. Translating it yields CASGPGTGRNTIYF.

V gene TRBV6-5 combines with J gene TRBJ2-7; TRBD1 aligns across 9 bases. Germline CDR1 is MNHEY and CDR2 is SVGAGI. J gave up 5 bases and V 2 bases, and 7 bases lay outside the gene matches. This CDR3 spans 15 amino acids. CDR3 nucleotides: TGTGCCAGCAGTTACGGTGGACAGGGGATGCACGAGCAGTACTTC. This encodes CASSYGGQGMHEQYF.